These T cell receptor beta chains were read from a single sample in a study of control samples from healthy donors and cancer patients. Produced via immunoSEQ multiplex PCR; TCRdb's table is partial and in-frame only. Of 100,000 to 120,000 clones detected, approximately 84% appear once; the ten largest clones hold roughly 6.5%. Source material: blood. The receptors stem from a man between 18 and 35 years old in good health. Each CDR3 is given with its conserved first and last residue. A D gene is named only where the DNA matches it firmly. A clone size is listed for some rows: how often the clone was seen (once, few, many), or a class if it is expanded.

abundance,d_gene,j_gene,v_gene,CDR3aa,CDR3nt
NA,NA,TRBJ1-6,TRBV28,CAMGGGVNSPLHF,TGTGCCATGGGGGGGGGAGTAAATTCACCCCTCCACTTT
NA,NA,TRBJ1-1,TRBV3-1/TRBV3-2,CASSRRGTTNTEAFF,TGTGCCAGCAGCCGTCGGGGGACAACGAACACTGAAGCTTTCTTT
NA,NA,TRBJ1-6,TRBV19,CASAGVRNSPLHF,TGTGCCAGTGCCGGGGTACGTAATTCACCCCTCCACTTT
few,NA,TRBJ1-2,TRBV12-3/TRBV12-4,CASSLGSGYGYTF,TGTGCCAGCAGTTTGGGGTCCGGCTATGGCTACACCTTC
NA,TRBD1,TRBJ1-5,TRBV27,CASSWTGNQPQHF,TGTGCCAGCAGTTGGACAGGGAATCAGCCCCAGCATTTT
NA,NA,TRBJ2-3,TRBV20-1,CSAGGLDTQYF,TGCAGTGCTGGCGGCCTAGATACGCAGTATTTT
NA,NA,TRBJ1-2,TRBV5-6,CASSPTPSGHPYGYTF,TGTGCCAGCAGCCCGACTCCATCGGGACACCCCTATGGCTACACCTTC
NA,TRBD2,TRBJ2-5,TRBV7-2,CASSFQRGLQETQYF,TGTGCCAGCAGCTTTCAGCGGGGTCTCCAAGAGACCCAGTACTTC
NA,NA,TRBJ1-3,TRBV14,CASRSSSSTTIYF,TGTGCCAGCAGATCGAGTAGTTCGACCACCATATATTTT
NA,NA,TRBJ2-2,TRBV7-9,CASSQERGGELFF,TGTGCCAGCAGCCAGGAGAGGGGAGGGGAGCTGTTTTTT
NA,TRBD2,TRBJ2-7,TRBV9,CASSAVLAGGPSVQYF,TGTGCCAGCAGCGCTGTACTAGCGGGGGGCCCATCTGTTCAGTACTTC
NA,TRBD1,TRBJ2-5,TRBV11-1,CASSLALTGGEETQYF,TGTGCCAGCAGCTTAGCCTTGACAGGGGGTGAAGAGACCCAGTACTTC
NA,NA,TRBJ2-5,TRBV19,CASRRVGREETQYF,TGTGCCAGTCGCAGGGTGGGCCGTGAAGAGACCCAGTACTTC
NA,NA,TRBJ2-7,TRBV5-4,CASSLPPFYEQYF,TGTGCCAGCAGCTTACCGCCATTCTACGAGCAGTACTTC
NA,NA,TRBJ1-1,TRBV11-2,CASSSELGGAFF,TGTGCCAGCAGCTCTGAATTGGGGGGGGCTTTCTTT
NA,NA,TRBJ2-1,TRBV13,CASGSWSGVNNEQFF,TGTGCCAGCGGATCGTGGTCGGGGGTTAACAATGAGCAGTTCTTC
NA,NA,TRBJ1-3,TRBV30,CAWSRGGSGNTIYF,TGTGCCTGGAGTAGGGGGGGCTCTGGAAACACCATATATTTT
NA,TRBD1,TRBJ1-2,TRBV10-3,CAISEGTGGDTF,TGTGCCATCAGTGAGGGGACAGGGGGCGACACCTTC
NA,NA,TRBJ1-5,TRBV7-2,CASSLAGSSPNQPQHF,TGTGCCAGCAGCTTAGCGGGGAGTAGTCCCAATCAGCCCCAGCATTTT
NA,TRBD2,TRBJ2-3,TRBV5-1,CASSAMTSGADTQYF,TGCGCCAGCAGCGCCATGACTAGCGGGGCCGATACGCAGTATTTT
NA,NA,TRBJ2-2,TRBV6-2/TRBV6-3,CASSSTEGAGELFF,TGTGCCAGCAGCTCTACAGAGGGGGCCGGGGAGCTGTTTTTT
NA,TRBD1,TRBJ2-1,TRBV6-6,CAITTGLDLGGQFF,TGTGCCATCACGACAGGGCTCGACTTAGGGGGGCAGTTCTTC
NA,NA,TRBJ1-2,TRBV2,CASSDGGLDNYGYTF,TGTGCCAGCAGTGATGGAGGGCTAGATAACTATGGCTACACCTTC
NA,NA,TRBJ2-3,TRBV6-5,CASGPKDTQYF,TGTGCCAGTGGGCCCAAAGATACGCAGTATTTT
NA,NA,TRBJ1-2,TRBV25-1,CASSDQTGGYTF,TGTGCCAGCAGTGATCAGACGGGAGGCTACACCTTC
NA,NA,TRBJ2-5,TRBV7-2,CASSLGGGEAETQYF,TGTGCCAGCAGCCTAGGGGGAGGGGAGGCGGAGACCCAGTACTTC
many,NA,TRBJ2-2,TRBV5-3,CARSLRIVQGNTGELFF,TGTGCCAGAAGCTTGAGGATTGTGCAGGGGAACACCGGGGAGCTGTTTTTT
NA,NA,TRBJ2-2,TRBV5-1,CASSSGGVTGELFF,TGCGCCAGCTCCTCCGGAGGGGTGACCGGGGAGCTGTTTTTT
NA,NA,TRBJ2-7,TRBV27,CASSHIGGLKHYEQYF,TGTGCCAGCAGTCACATTGGTGGCCTCAAACACTACGAGCAGTACTTC
NA,NA,TRBJ2-1,TRBV2,CASSGDPDPPLRSSYNEQFF,TGTGCCAGCAGTGGGGACCCAGACCCACCGCTAAGGAGCTCCTACAATGAGCAGTTCTTC
NA,TRBD2,TRBJ2-4,TRBV15,CATSRFGGGTKNIQYF,TGTGCCACCAGCAGGTTCGGGGGGGGTACCAAAAACATTCAGTACTTC
NA,TRBD1,TRBJ1-1,TRBV29-1,CSVRTGVPEAFF,TGCAGCGTTAGGACAGGGGTCCCTGAAGCTTTCTTT
few,TRBD2,TRBJ2-1,TRBV7-6,CASSFTGTSGGLNREQFF,TGTGCCAGCAGCTTTACAGGGACTAGCGGGGGACTAAACAGGGAGCAGTTCTTC
NA,TRBD1,TRBJ2-1,TRBV9,CASSVDRGQNEQFF,TGTGCCAGCAGCGTCGACAGGGGTCAGAATGAGCAGTTCTTC
NA,NA,TRBJ1-4,TRBV3-1/TRBV3-2,CASSQQGGQKLFF,TGTGCCAGCAGCCAACAAGGGGGGCAGAAACTGTTTTTT
NA,NA,TRBJ1-1,TRBV5-1,CASSFQGDMAEAFF,TGCGCCAGCAGCTTCCAGGGTGATATGGCTGAAGCTTTCTTT
once,NA,TRBJ2-3,TRBV5-1,CASSSGLGGPVDTQYF,TGCGCCAGCAGCTCGGGCCTTGGGGGGCCGGTTGATACGCAGTATTTT
few,TRBD1,TRBJ1-1,TRBV7-9,CASSRRTGVNTEAFF,TGTGCCAGCAGCCGACGGACAGGGGTGAACACTGAAGCTTTCTTT
few,NA,TRBJ1-1,TRBV7-9,CASSLETDTEAFF,TGTGCCAGCAGCTTAGAAACAGACACTGAAGCTTTCTTT
NA,NA,TRBJ2-3,TRBV6-1,CASSEVFVGNTDTQYF,TGTGCCAGCAGTGAGGTTTTTGTGGGGAACACAGATACGCAGTATTTT
NA,NA,TRBJ1-6,TRBV21-1,CASSKGGQYYNSPLHF,TGTGCCAGCAGCAAAGGGGGACAGTACTATAATTCACCCCTCCACTTT
NA,TRBD1,TRBJ1-2,TRBV25-1,CASSGTGVGGYTF,TGTGCCAGCAGCGGGACAGGGGTGGGTGGCTACACCTTC
few,NA,TRBJ2-5,TRBV27,CASSLQAGAETQYF,TGTGCCAGCAGTTTGCAGGCCGGGGCGGAGACCCAGTACTTC
NA,NA,TRBJ2-3,TRBV11-1,CASRQLGGSSTDTQYF,TGTGCCAGCAGGCAGTTGGGGGGATCTAGCACAGATACGCAGTATTTT
NA,TRBD1,TRBJ1-2,TRBV7-2,CASSLFQGADYGYTF,TGTGCCAGCAGCTTATTTCAGGGGGCGGACTATGGCTACACCTTC
NA,NA,TRBJ1-5,TRBV6-1,CASSDGTAYQPQHF,TGTGCCAGCAGTGATGGGACGGCCTATCAGCCCCAGCATTTT
NA,NA,TRBJ1-1,TRBV30,CAWSVGVGAFF,TGTGCCTGGAGTGTAGGGGTTGGCGCTTTCTTT